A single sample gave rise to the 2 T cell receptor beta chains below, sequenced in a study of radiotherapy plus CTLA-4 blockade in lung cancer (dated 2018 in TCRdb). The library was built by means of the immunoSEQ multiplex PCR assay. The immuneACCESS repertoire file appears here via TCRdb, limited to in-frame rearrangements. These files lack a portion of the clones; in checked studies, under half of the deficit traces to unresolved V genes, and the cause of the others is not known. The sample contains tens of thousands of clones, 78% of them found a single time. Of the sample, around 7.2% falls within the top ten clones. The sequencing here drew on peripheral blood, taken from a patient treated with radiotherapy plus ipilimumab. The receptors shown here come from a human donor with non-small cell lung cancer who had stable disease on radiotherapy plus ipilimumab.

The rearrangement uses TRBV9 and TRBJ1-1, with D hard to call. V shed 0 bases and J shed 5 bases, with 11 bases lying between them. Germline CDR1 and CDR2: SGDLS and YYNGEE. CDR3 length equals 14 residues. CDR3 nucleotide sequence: TGTGCCAGCAGCGTAGCATCAGGTAATACTGAAGCTTTCTTT. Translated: CASSVASGNTEAFF. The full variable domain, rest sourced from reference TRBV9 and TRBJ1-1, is DSGVTQTPKHLITATGQRVTLRCSPRSGDLSVYWYQQSLDQGLQFLIQYYNGEERAKGNILERFSAQQFPDLHSELNLSSLELGDSALYFCASSVASGNTEAFFGQGTRLTVV.

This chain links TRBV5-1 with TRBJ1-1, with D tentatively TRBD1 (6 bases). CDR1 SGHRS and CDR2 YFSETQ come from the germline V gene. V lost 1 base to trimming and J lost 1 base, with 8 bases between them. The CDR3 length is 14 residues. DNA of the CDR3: TGCGCCAGCAGCTTGACGGACAGGAACACTGAAGCTTTCTTT. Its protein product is CASSLTDRNTEAFF.